This T cell receptor beta chain was found in a study of vaccination effects on CD4 cells after COVID-19. At the level of the study: Samples were given by two convalescent patients 16 days and one week before vaccination.

Comment on this clone: Its antigen is still unknown.

Points from the study as a whole: Missing from the study were early post-infection timepoints, and its convalescent patients were few.

Sequencing used immunoSEQ multiplex PCR; TCRdb keeps in-frame clones, though not all of them. The sample yields tens of thousands of clones, under 80% seen once. Researchers isolated CD4+ T cells once roughly nine days of culture had elapsed. Half-medium replacement with IL-2 medium occurred on days 3 and 7. This material consisted of CD4+ T cells from PBMCs cultured without peptide, taken before COVID-19 vaccination. This receptor was obtained from a human donor who had a prior SARS-CoV-2 infection.

CDR3 residues: CASSQDPFYNEQFF. CDR3 nucleotide sequence: TGTGCCAGCAGCCAAGATCCATTCTACAATGAGCAGTTCTTC. The chain joins TRBV3-1 (or the pseudogene TRBV3-2) to TRBJ2-1; D gene unclear. CDR3 length equals 14 residues. Germline values: CDR1 LGHDT, CDR2 YNNKEL (reference sequence). The V end was cut by 0 bases, the J end by 3 bases, with 6 bases between.